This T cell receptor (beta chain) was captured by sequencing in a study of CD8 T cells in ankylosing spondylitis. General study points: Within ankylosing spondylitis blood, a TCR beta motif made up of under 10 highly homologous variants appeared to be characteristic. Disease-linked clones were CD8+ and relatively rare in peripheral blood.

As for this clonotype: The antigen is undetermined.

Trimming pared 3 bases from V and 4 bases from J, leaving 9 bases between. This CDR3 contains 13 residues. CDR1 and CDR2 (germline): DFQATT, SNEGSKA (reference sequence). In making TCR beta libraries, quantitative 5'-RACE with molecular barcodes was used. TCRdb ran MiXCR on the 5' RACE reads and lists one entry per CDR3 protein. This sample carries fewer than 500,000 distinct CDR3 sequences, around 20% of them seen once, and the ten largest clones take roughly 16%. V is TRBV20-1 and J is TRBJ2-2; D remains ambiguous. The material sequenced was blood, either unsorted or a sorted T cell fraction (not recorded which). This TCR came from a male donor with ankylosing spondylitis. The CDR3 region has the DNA TGCAGTGCTAGTAAGGAAACCACCGGGGAGCTGTTTTTT. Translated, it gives CSASKETTGELFF.